Listed here are 18 T cell receptor beta chains from one sample, sequenced in a study of T cell changes during pregnancy in multiple sclerosis. The repertoire was sequenced with immunoSEQ multiplex PCR; TCRdb's copy has only in-frame clones and lacks some. The repertoire has about 28,000 clones, roughly nine tenths of them found once; the top ten carry more than 4%. The source material was peripheral blood, sampled in the first trimester of pregnancy. The receptors stem from a female donor in good health, enrolled as a control in a pregnancy study.

The rearrangement links TRBV18 to TRBJ1-1; D gene uncertain. The germline gives CDR1 KGHSH, CDR2 LQKENI. The CDR3 contains 14 residues. V was trimmed by 3 bases and J by 6 bases, leaving 14 bases between them. This chain's CDR3 is CASSPRGVAPEAFF. The DNA of the CDR3 is TGTGCCAGCTCACCGCGGGGTGTCGCTCCTGAAGCTTTCTTT.

The rearrangement links TRBV29-1 to TRBJ2-1; D gene unclear. Trimming cost V 7 bases and J 8 bases, with 9 bases left between them. This CDR3 has 10 amino acids. The V gene's germline CDR1 is SQVTM and CDR2 ANQGSEA. This CDR3 is CSGGEDEQFF. As DNA, the CDR3 is TGCAGCGGCGGTGAGGATGAGCAGTTCTTC.

This chain connects TRBV29-1 to TRBJ1-6, with D hard to call. V lost 1 base and J 9 bases, leaving 16 bases between the germline ends. CDR1 and CDR2 from the germline V gene are SQVTM and ANQGSEA. This CDR3 has 15 amino acids. The CDR3 nucleotides are TGCAGCGTTGAAGTGCCATCCTCCAGTGGTTCACCCCTCCACTTT. Its protein product is CSVEVPSSSGSPLHF. Looking up the rest from reference TRBV29-1 and TRBJ1-6 gives the full variable domain: SAVISQKPSRDICQRGTSLTIQCQVDSQVTMMFWYRQQPGQSLTLIATANQGSEATYESGFVIDKFPISRPNLTFSTLTVSNMSPEDSSIYLCSVEVPSSSGSPLHFGNGTRLTVT.

Concerning this clone: At one boundary the junction diverges from the germline segment, which might be a read error. The J gene is TRBJ2-7, the V gene TRBV7-2; TRBD2 agrees at 11 bases. The CDR3 consists of 15 residues. Germline CDR1 SGHTA, CDR2 FQGNSA. DNA for the CDR3: TGTGCCAGCAGCCTAGCGGGAGGTTTCTCCTACGAGCAGTACTTC. Its translation: CASSLAGGFSYEQYF. Complete variable domain (other parts from reference TRBV7-2 and TRBJ2-7): GAGVSQSPSNKVTEKGKDVELRCDPISGHTALYWYRQSLGQGLEFLIYFQGNSAPDKSGLPSDRFSAERTGGSVSTLTIQRTQQEDSAVYLCASSLAGGFSYEQYFGPGTRLTVT.

This clone was counted once. J is TRBJ2-1 and V is TRBV11-2; D might be TRBD2 (7 bases). This CDR3 region has 14 residues. With 5 bases removed from V and 14 bases from J, the gap between germline ends came to 22 bases. The germline gives CDR1 SGHAT, CDR2 FQNNGV. In DNA, the CDR3 is TGTGCCAGCAGCGCAACAATCGTGGGAGGGGGGGAGTTCTTC. This encodes CASSATIVGGGEFF.

The chain employs TRBV19 and TRBJ1-1; D might be TRBD1 (6 bases). Germline CDR1 reads LNHDA; CDR2 reads SQIVND (reference sequence). CDR3 length: 15 amino acids. Trimming shortened V by 4 bases and J by 5 bases, and 17 bases separated the two germline ends. CDR3: CASSTLTGMGTEAFF. The CDR3 coding sequence is TGTGCCAGTAGTACCCTTACAGGGATGGGAACTGAAGCTTTCTTT.

The gene calls are TRBV27 and TRBJ2-4; no clear D gene. The germline V and J ends were trimmed by 4 bases and 3 bases, with 10 bases remaining between them. In germline, CDR1 is MNHEY, CDR2 SMNVEV (reference sequence). This CDR3 contains 14 residues. CDR3 residues: CASSSRRVKNIQYF. The CDR3 DNA reads TGTGCCAGCAGTTCCAGGCGAGTCAAAAACATTCAGTACTTC.

The chain is built from TRBV6-5 and TRBJ2-5; TRBD1 agrees at 7 bases. The junction had 8 bases not matched to a gene; V was cut back by 2 bases and J by 5 bases. This CDR3 is 15 amino acids long. The germline CDR1 and CDR2 sequences are MNHEY and SVGAGI. Written as DNA, the CDR3 is TGTGCCAGCAGTTACGCACAGGGGATTTCGGAGACCCAGTACTTC. It specifies CASSYAQGISETQYF.

This chain connects TRBV19 to TRBJ1-5; 7 bases are shared with TRBD1. The CDR3 contains 16 residues. Germline CDR1 and CDR2: LNHDA and SQIVND (reference sequence). Trimming took 5 bases from V and 1 from J; bases not matched to a gene: 8. Here the CDR3 reads CASSRNRGGSNQPQHF. The CDR3 region has the DNA TGTGCCAGTAGTCGTAACAGGGGAGGAAGCAATCAGCCCCAGCATTTT. The full variable domain, in which reference TRBV19 and TRBJ1-5 provide the parts outside the CDR3, is DGGITQSPKYLFRKEGQNVTLSCEQNLNHDAMYWYRQDPGQGLRLIYYSQIVNDFQKGDIAEGYSVSREKKESFPLTVTSAQKNPTAFYLCASSRNRGGSNQPQHFGDGTRLSIL.

This chain uses TRBV29-1 with TRBJ2-2; a weak D match, TRBD2 (5 bases). CDR3 size: 13 residues. Trimming removed 3 bases from V and 4 bases from J, with 9 bases in between. Per germline, CDR1 SQVTM and CDR2 ANQGSEA. DNA of the CDR3: TGCAGCGTTGATGGGAGCCGCACCGGGGAGCTGTTTTTT. Its translation is CSVDGSRTGELFF.

The V call is TRBV27, the J call TRBJ2-7; TRBD1 agrees at 8 bases. The CDR3 totals 17 residues. Unmatched junction bases numbered 15, after V lost 5 bases and J lost 3 bases. The V gene's germline CDR1 is MNHEY and CDR2 SMNVEV (reference sequence). The CDR3 protein is CASSTLPPGTGIYEQYF. The CDR3 coding sequence is TGTGCCAGCAGTACCCTTCCCCCCGGGACAGGCATCTACGAGCAGTACTTC.

The table lists this clone with a count of one. The chain carries TRBV30 and TRBJ2-3; TRBD2 agrees at 8 bases. Losses at the gene ends were 0 bases for V and 1 base for J; bases not matched to a gene: 6. This CDR3 is 16 amino acids long. Germline CDR1 reads GTSNPN; CDR2 reads SVGIG (reference sequence). The CDR3, as DNA: TGTGCCTGGAGTGTAGGCGGGGGGTCGGGCACAGATACGCAGTATTTT. Protein product: CAWSVGGGSGTDTQYF.

The genes are TRBV2 and TRBJ2-5; possible D gene TRBD2, 6 bases. In germline, CDR1 is SNHLY, CDR2 FYNNEI. Trimming cost V 6 bases and J 2 bases, with 16 bases left between them. The CDR3 loop spans 15 amino acids. CDR3 protein: CASRVRLGLQETQYF. As DNA, the CDR3 is TGTGCCAGCAGGGTTAGACTAGGCCTACAAGAGACCCAGTACTTC.

By share, this clone counts as medium-sized. V is TRBV29-1 and J is TRBJ1-5, with TRBD1 matching over 8 bases. Germline CDR1 reads SQVTM; CDR2 reads ANQGSEA. There are 14 residues in the CDR3. With 4 bases clipped from V and 4 bases from J, the junction kept 6 bases outside the gene matches. CDR3: CSVGDRGQNQPQHF. CDR3 DNA: TGCAGCGTTGGTGACAGGGGTCAAAATCAGCCCCAGCATTTT.

This chain links TRBV5-1 with TRBJ2-6, with D possibly TRBD1 on 5 matching bases. Germline assignment: CDR1 SGHRS and CDR2 YFSETQ. V was trimmed by 0 bases and J by 4 bases, leaving 8 bases between them. The CDR3 length is 15 residues. CDR3 protein: CASSLDWGGANVLTF. Written as DNA, the CDR3 is TGCGCCAGCAGCTTGGACTGGGGCGGGGCCAACGTCCTGACTTTC.

This sequence joins TRBV5-1 and TRBJ1-4; 9 nucleotides align to TRBD1. CDR3 length equals 17 residues. Germline V gene lookup returns CDR1 SGHRS and CDR2 YFSETQ. Trimming at V came to 2 bases and at J to 4 bases, leaving 9 bases not matched to a gene. The CDR3, as DNA: TGCGCCAGCAGCTTCTCCTCGGTGGGACAGGGTAATGAAAAACTGTTTTTT. Translating gives CASSFSSVGQGNEKLFF.

The J gene is TRBJ2-7, the V gene TRBV11-3; 7 bases are a match to TRBD1. Germline-derived CDR1 and CDR2 are SGHNT and YENEEA. This CDR3 spans 14 amino acids. V shed 1 base, J shed 3 bases, and the junction held 3 bases outside the gene matches. For the CDR3, the DNA is TGTGCCAGCAGCTTAGGTGGACAGGACTACGAGCAGTACTTC. Protein: CASSLGGQDYEQYF.

V gene TRBV14 combines with J gene TRBJ2-7; 8 nucleotides match TRBD2. CDR3 length equals 15 residues. The V and J ends lost 8 bases and 1 base, in that order; junction bases with no gene match: 10. Germline-derived CDR1 and CDR2 are SGHDN and FVKESK. CDR3 protein: CASGLSGGPSYEQYF. In nucleotides, the CDR3 is TGTGCCAGCGGACTAAGCGGGGGACCTTCCTACGAGCAGTACTTC. The whole variable domain, remainder taken from reference TRBV14 and TRBJ2-7, is EAGVTQFPSHSVIEKGQTVTLRCDPISGHDNLYWYRRVMGKEIKFLLHFVKESKQDESGMPNNRFLAERTGGTYSTLKVQPAELEDSGVYFCASGLSGGPSYEQYFGPGTRLTVT.